The 30 T cell receptor beta chains given below trace back to one sample, sequenced in a study of cytomegalovirus exposure and HLA in healthy donors. The PCR had 60 Vbeta and 13 Jbeta primers. Libraries were prepared by immunoSEQ multiplex PCR; TCRdb keeps only in-frame clonotypes and omits some of them. The sample lists about 120,000 clones, around three quarters occurring once. The sequenced material came from PBMCs. These receptors came from a female donor in good health and CMV-seronegative.

This chain links TRBV9 with TRBJ1-5, with a possible D match to TRBD1 (5 bases). This CDR3 has 15 amino acids. In germline, CDR1 is SGDLS, CDR2 YYNGEE. Trimming pared 4 bases from V and 1 base from J, leaving 12 bases between. The CDR3 nucleotides read TGTGCCAGCAGCTCCCACGGGGGGAGCAATCAGCCCCAGCATTTT. Encoded protein: CASSSHGGSNQPQHF. Full variable domain (missing parts from reference TRBV9 and TRBJ1-5): DSGVTQTPKHLITATGQRVTLRCSPRSGDLSVYWYQQSLDQGLQFLIQYYNGEERAKGNILERFSAQQFPDLHSELNLSSLELGDSALYFCASSSHGGSNQPQHFGDGTRLSIL.

This clone was counted a few times. The V gene is TRBV7-8, the J gene TRBJ1-5, with a tentative D call TRBD1 (5 bases). Per the germline V gene, CDR1 is SGHVS and CDR2 is FQNEAQ. CDR3 length: 14 amino acids. V was clipped by 5 bases and J by 7 bases, with 15 bases between them. CDR3 sequence: CASSANGGRQPQHF. CDR3 coding DNA: TGTGCCAGCAGCGCGAACGGGGGGAGACAGCCCCAGCATTTT.

DNA of the CDR3: TGTGCCAGCTCGAGAGTCAGCGGGGACGAGCAGTTCTTC. It encodes CASSRVSGDEQFF. The gene calls are TRBV18 and TRBJ2-1; 7 bases agree with TRBD2. CDR3 length equals 13 residues. Germline values: CDR1 KGHSH, CDR2 LQKENI. V lost 6 bases, J lost 10 bases, and 9 bases stayed unmatched. Based on the CDR3 plus reference TRBV18 and TRBJ2-1, the full variable domain is NAGVMQNPRHLVRRRGQEARLRCSPMKGHSHVYWYRQLPEEGLKFMVYLQKENIIDESGMPKERFSAEFPKEGPSILRIQQVVRGDSAAYFCASSRVSGDEQFFGPGTRLTVL.

The chain combines TRBV27 with TRBJ2-7; 8 bases are a match to TRBD2. This CDR3 spans 14 amino acids. Germline loops: CDR1 MNHEY, CDR2 SMNVEV (reference sequence). Trimming cost V 4 bases and J 4 bases; bases outside gene matches: 6. CDR3 bases: TGTGCCAGCAGTTATTCCGGGGGGGGGTACGAGCAGTACTTC. This sequence encodes CASSYSGGGYEQYF.

The chain joins TRBV18 to TRBJ2-2; no reliable D call. Germline V gene sequence: CDR1 KGHSH, CDR2 LQKENI. CDR3 length: 15 residues. V was clipped by 3 bases and J by 5 bases, with 13 bases between them. The CDR3 protein is CASSPSMGQTGELFF. The CDR3 region has the DNA TGTGCCAGCTCACCCAGTATGGGCCAAACCGGGGAGCTGTTTTTT.

The rearrangement joins TRBV19 to TRBJ2-3, with 7 nucleotides matching TRBD1. This CDR3 comprises 16 residues. Looked up from germline, CDR1 is LNHDA and CDR2 is SQIVND (reference sequence). The junction had 10 bases not matched to a gene; V was cut back by 7 bases and J by 0 bases. CDR3 in amino acids: CASTSSGTASTDTQYF. The CDR3 nucleotides read TGTGCCAGTACCTCGTCCGGGACAGCTAGCACAGATACGCAGTATTTT.

The chain uses TRBV2 and TRBJ2-1; possibly TRBD2 for D (5 bases). Germline assignment: CDR1 SNHLY and CDR2 FYNNEI. The V end lost 8 bases, the J end lost 7 bases, and 21 bases lay between the germline ends. The CDR3 contains 15 residues. The chain's CDR3 is CASFGYAEGRNEQFF. The CDR3 nucleotides are TGTGCCAGCTTCGGATACGCAGAGGGTAGGAATGAGCAGTTCTTC.

This chain joins TRBV10-1 and TRBJ1-1; 8 bases align to TRBD1. CDR3 size: 12 residues. With V trimmed by 8 bases and J by 11 bases, 10 bases remained unmatched. Per the germline V gene, CDR1 is WNHNN and CDR2 is SYGVQD (reference sequence). The CDR3 DNA reads TGCGCCAGCGGGAACTCGGACAGGGTGGCTTTCTTT. Its protein is CASGNSDRVAFF.

The rearrangement uses TRBV9 and TRBJ1-2; TRBD1 matches 10 bases. Germline V gene data show CDR1 as SGDLS and CDR2 as YYNGEE. V was clipped by 4 bases and J by 4 bases; unmatched bases: 7. The CDR3 spans 15 residues. The CDR3 DNA sequence: TGTGCCAGCAGCTTCCAGACAGGGGGCGGCTATGGCTACACCTTC. It specifies CASSFQTGGGYGYTF.

A note on this clone: Without the conserved terminal phenylalanine or tryptophan, this CDR3 likely stems from a read error. The DNA is omitted, as the CDR3 cannot be located on it reliably, and the CDR3 follows TCRdb's listing. The chain employs TRBV18 and TRBJ2-7; TRBD2, the table's D call, was not compared with the DNA. Germline CDR1 and CDR2: KGHSH and LQKENI. 13 amino acids form the CDR3, both terminal residues included. This CDR3 is CASSSRTSVRPSL.

This chain uses TRBV6-1 with TRBJ1-2, with TRBD1 identical over 10 bases. The CDR3 is 18 amino acids. The J segment lost 4 bases and the V segment lost 4 bases, leaving 15 bases of the junction unmatched. Germline V gene data show CDR1 as MNHNS and CDR2 as SASEGT. The CDR3 coding sequence is TGTGCCAGCAGTGGAGGTGCTGGGACAGGGGTGTACGGCTATGGCTACACCTTC. This codes for CASSGGAGTGVYGYGYTF.

This chain uses TRBV20-1 with TRBJ2-5, with D unresolved. V lost 7 bases to trimming and J lost 5 bases, with 11 bases between them. Germline-derived CDR1 and CDR2 are DFQATT and SNEGSKA (reference sequence). This CDR3 has 11 amino acids. The chain's CDR3 is CSGSDRETQYF. CDR3 coding DNA: TGCAGTGGAAGTGATCGGGAGACCCAGTACTTC.

This clone was observed a single time. CDR3 nucleotide sequence: TGTGCCAGCAGTTTATCGCAGGGCTCCTACAATGAGCAGTTCTTC. It is translated as CASSLSQGSYNEQFF. The V call is TRBV28, the J call TRBJ2-1; a possible D gene is TRBD1 (5 bases). V was cut by 1 base and J by 0 bases, with 7 bases left in between. Germline V lookup: CDR1 MDHEN, CDR2 SYDVKM. This CDR3 spans 15 amino acids.

The gene calls are TRBV5-4 and TRBJ1-1; D is unresolved. This CDR3 is built from 14 residues. The germline V gene has CDR1 SGHNT and CDR2 YYREEE (reference sequence). V lost 0 bases to trimming and J lost 1 base, with 7 bases between them. CDR3 amino acids: CASSLETENTEAFF. The CDR3 DNA reads TGTGCCAGCAGCTTGGAAACTGAGAACACTGAAGCTTTCTTT. Combining the CDR3 with reference TRBV5-4 and TRBJ1-1 gives the whole variable domain ETGVTQSPTHLIKTRGQQVTLRCSSQSGHNTVSWYQQALGQGPQFIFQYYREEENGRGNFPPRFSGLQFPNYSSELNVNALELDDSALYLCASSLETENTEAFFGQGTRLTVV.

The J gene is TRBJ1-5, the V gene TRBV5-1; D is unresolved. The CDR3 contains 14 residues. Germline V gene lookup returns CDR1 SGHRS and CDR2 YFSETQ. Trimming shortened V by 0 bases and J by 6 bases, and 10 bases separated the two germline ends. The CDR3 bases are TGCGCCAGCAGCTTGGGGCTGGAGGGTCAGCCCCAGCATTTT. It codes for CASSLGLEGQPQHF. The full variable domain, with the rest looked up from reference TRBV5-1 and TRBJ1-5, is KAGVTQTPRYLIKTRGQQVTLSCSPISGHRSVSWYQQTPGQGLQFLFEYFSETQRNKGNFPGRFSGRQFSNSRSEMNVSTLELGDSALYLCASSLGLEGQPQHFGDGTRLSIL.

The chain uses TRBV13 and TRBJ1-2; D not certain. The germline V gene has CDR1 PRHDT and CDR2 FYEKMQ (reference sequence). The CDR3 has 17 amino acids. Deletions cut 0 bases from V and 0 bases from J, with 14 bases between. This CDR3 is CASSLGRTELTNYGYTF. Here the CDR3 DNA reads TGTGCCAGCAGCTTAGGCAGGACTGAACTTACTAACTATGGCTACACCTTC.

This sequence joins TRBV4-1 and TRBJ2-1; D is possibly TRBD2 (6 bases). The length of the CDR3 is 14 residues. V lost 1 base, J lost 8 bases, and 12 bases lay in between. Germline V gene data show CDR1 as MGHRA and CDR2 as YSYEKL. The CDR3 is CASSQARLVYEQFF. CDR3 bases: TGCGCCAGCAGCCAAGCCAGACTAGTTTATGAGCAGTTCTTC.

V and J are TRBV18 and TRBJ1-2; 7 nucleotides line up with TRBD1. CDR1 KGHSH and CDR2 LQKENI come from the germline V gene. The length of the CDR3 is 16 residues. V dropped 4 bases and J dropped 0; count of bases not matched to a gene: 8. This CDR3 is CASSRRTGGTNYGYTF. Written as DNA, the CDR3 is TGTGCCAGCTCACGCCGGACAGGAGGAACTAACTATGGCTACACCTTC.

The chain employs TRBV27 and TRBJ2-3; no clear D. This CDR3 has 12 amino acids. Germline V gives CDR1 MNHEY, CDR2 SMNVEV (reference sequence). Trimming took off 4 bases at V and 10 bases at J, with 12 bases between the two ends. Here the CDR3 reads CASSSTYDAQYF. The CDR3 bases are TGTGCCAGCAGTTCGACATACGACGCGCAGTATTTT.

The chain is built from TRBV28 and TRBJ1-2, with no clear D. Germline CDR1 reads MDHEN; CDR2 reads SYDVKM. This CDR3 contains 13 residues. Trimming pared 4 bases from V and 6 bases from J, leaving 12 bases between. For the CDR3, the DNA is TGTGCCAGCAGTTCCCTAACCATGGATGGCTACACCTTC. This sequence encodes CASSSLTMDGYTF.

CDR3 protein: CASRPPGGSYEQYF. CDR3 coding DNA: TGTGCCAGCAGGCCGCCGGGGGGCTCGTACGAGCAGTACTTC. J is TRBJ2-7 and V is TRBV27; possibly TRBD2 for D (7 bases). With 6 bases removed from V and 4 bases from J, the gap between germline ends came to 16 bases. The germline gives CDR1 MNHEY, CDR2 SMNVEV (reference sequence). There are 14 residues in the CDR3.

This rearrangement joins TRBV5-1 to TRBJ2-7; TRBD1 matches 8 bases. CDR3 length: 16 amino acids. V lost 0 bases and J lost 1; bases outside the gene matches: 6. The germline gives CDR1 SGHRS, CDR2 YFSETQ. CDR3 sequence: CASSLGGQGPSYEQYF. For the CDR3, the DNA is TGCGCCAGCAGCTTGGGAGGACAGGGACCTTCCTACGAGCAGTACTTC.

The sample holds a few counts of this clone. CDR3 coding DNA: TGTGCCAGTAGTCCCCAAATCATTAGGCTAGTTAAGCCCTACGAGCAGTACTTC. This translates into CASSPQIIRLVKPYEQYF. The chain is built from TRBV19 and TRBJ2-5; D gene unclear. TRBJ2-7 matches the DNA end more closely, so the J call is doubtful. The CDR3 contains 18 residues. Germline CDR1 is LNHDA and CDR2 is SQIVND (reference sequence).

The chain employs TRBV18 and TRBJ2-1; 14 bases align to TRBD2. The J segment lost 9 bases and the V segment lost 3 bases, leaving 13 bases of the junction unmatched. Germline loops: CDR1 KGHSH, CDR2 LQKENI. The CDR3 runs 18 residues. CDR3 DNA sequence: TGTGCCAGCTCACCTAATAGAGGGACTAGCGGGAGTATCAGTGAGCAGTTCTTC. Translated: CASSPNRGTSGSISEQFF.

The chain carries TRBV4-1 and TRBJ2-2; TRBD1 matches 8 bases. Germline loops: CDR1 MGHRA, CDR2 YSYEKL. Trimming at V came to 1 base and at J to 4 bases, leaving 5 bases not matched to a gene. There are 16 residues in the CDR3. The CDR3 DNA sequence: TGCGCCAGCAGCCAAGTCAGGGGGCTGGGCACCGGGGAGCTGTTTTTT. Protein sequence: CASSQVRGLGTGELFF.

The V and J genes are TRBV16 and TRBJ1-1, with 8 nucleotides matching TRBD1. V was clipped by 2 bases and J by 4 bases; unmatched bases: 12. This CDR3 has 17 amino acids. Germline V lookup: CDR1 KGHSY, CDR2 FQNENV. CDR3 sequence: CASSQAGTGTRGTEAFF. Written as DNA, the CDR3 is TGTGCCAGCAGCCAAGCTGGGACAGGCACGAGGGGCACTGAAGCTTTCTTT.

This chain connects TRBV19 to TRBJ2-1; TRBD1 might be the D (5 bases). V was clipped by 4 bases and J by 5 bases, with 12 bases between them. The CDR3 consists of 14 residues. CDR1 LNHDA and CDR2 SQIVND come from the germline V gene (reference sequence). CDR3 nucleotide sequence: TGTGCCAGTAGTAAGGGGTCTACCGACAATGAGCAGTTCTTC. Its translation is CASSKGSTDNEQFF. The complete variable domain, with remaining parts taken from reference TRBV19 and TRBJ2-1, reads DGGITQSPKYLFRKEGQNVTLSCEQNLNHDAMYWYRQDPGQGLRLIYYSQIVNDFQKGDIAEGYSVSREKKESFPLTVTSAQKNPTAFYLCASSKGSTDNEQFFGPGTRLTVL.

V usage is TRBV28 and J usage is TRBJ1-4; D perhaps matches TRBD1 (6 bases). The CDR3 has 14 amino acids. Germline CDR1 MDHEN, CDR2 SYDVKM. Trimming shortened V by 2 bases and J by 8 bases, and 12 bases separated the two germline ends. The CDR3 loop reads CASSLGGAGEKLFF. CDR3 nucleotide sequence: TGTGCCAGCAGTTTAGGGGGGGCAGGAGAAAAACTGTTTTTT.

The rearrangement uses TRBV6-1 and TRBJ2-1, with a possible D match to TRBD2 (6 bases). V gave up 4 bases and J gave up 3 bases, with 13 bases separating them. Germline CDR1 MNHNS, CDR2 SASEGT. The length of the CDR3 is 15 residues. The CDR3 nucleotides read TGTGCCAGCAGTGCCCGGGGGACGGACTACAATGAGCAGTTCTTC. It codes for CASSARGTDYNEQFF.

The chain links TRBV9 to TRBJ2-1, with 11 bases lining up with TRBD1. After removal of 3 bases from V and 6 bases from J, the junction contained 5 bases not matched to a gene. The CDR3 spans 15 residues. CDR1 and CDR2 from the germline V gene are SGDLS and YYNGEE. CDR3 sequence reads: CASSAGQGAFNEQFF. Here the CDR3 DNA reads TGTGCCAGCAGCGCAGGACAGGGGGCTTTCAATGAGCAGTTCTTC.